This T cell receptor (beta chain) was captured by sequencing in a study of control samples from healthy donors and cancer patients. Germline CDR1 reads MNHEY; CDR2 reads SVGAGI. This CDR3 comprises 15 residues. V was pared by 4 bases and J by 5 bases, with 10 bases of the junction left unmatched. Some clones are missing from TCRdb's copy, which holds only in-frame ones; the method was immunoSEQ multiplex PCR. Of 75,000 to 95,000 clones in the sample, 90% were seen once. This rearrangement joins TRBV6-5 to TRBJ2-7; 8 positions agree with TRBD1. The clonotype was recovered from a woman between 18 and 30 years old in good health. The sample was blood. The CDR3 spells CASSSVGQGANEQYF. In nucleotides, the CDR3 is TGTGCCAGCAGTTCCGTCGGACAGGGCGCCAACGAGCAGTACTTC.